These 20 T cell receptor beta chains originate from one sample sequenced in a study of chemoradiotherapy in HPV16-positive cancers. Sequencing used immunoSEQ multiplex PCR; TCRdb keeps in-frame clones, though not all of them. In the table there are over 20,000 clones, about 90% of which are singletons. This specimen was blood, taken from a patient who underwent chemoradiotherapy. The receptor source for this set is a human donor with HPV-associated anogenital cancer.

The V call is TRBV9, the J call TRBJ1-4; D remains ambiguous. The CDR3 is 14 amino acids. Germline CDR1 reads SGDLS; CDR2 reads YYNGEE. Trimming stripped 0 bases from V and 5 bases from J, with 8 bases between. CDR3 in DNA: TGTGCCAGCAGCGTAGACGGGTCGAATGAAAAACTGTTTTTT. Its protein is CASSVDGSNEKLFF.

This chain joins TRBV6-5 and TRBJ1-2; 9 bases are a match to TRBD1. Germline V CDR1 and CDR2: MNHEY, SVGAGI. V was pared by 6 bases and J by 6 bases, with 5 bases of the junction left unmatched. This CDR3 contains 13 residues. CDR3 nucleotides: TGTGCCAGCAGCTCGGACAGGGGTAATGGCTACACCTTC. This codes for CASSSDRGNGYTF.

This clone was detected only a few times. This rearrangement joins TRBV6-1 to TRBJ1-5, with TRBD1 as a possible D gene (5 bases). Germline CDR1 and CDR2: MNHNS and SASEGT. This CDR3 contains 17 residues. V was shortened by 3 bases and J by 1 base, with 16 bases between the two germline ends. The chain's CDR3 is CASSEGLGTMSNQPQHF. The CDR3 DNA is TGTGCCAGCAGTGAGGGTTTAGGGACTATGAGCAATCAGCCCCAGCATTTT.

This clone counts as medium-sized. V and J are TRBV25-1 and TRBJ2-3; 10 positions agree with TRBD1. Looked up from germline, CDR1 is MGHDK and CDR2 is SYGVNS. The CDR3 contains 18 residues. V lost 4 bases, J lost 5 bases, and 15 bases stayed unmatched. The CDR3 loop is CASSGPNVGTGVQDTQYF. CDR3 DNA sequence: TGTGCCAGCAGTGGGCCGAATGTGGGGACAGGGGTGCAAGATACGCAGTATTTT.

The J gene is TRBJ2-2, the V gene TRBV19; D uncertain. V lost 6 bases and J 1 base, leaving 6 bases between the germline ends. Germline V gene sequence: CDR1 LNHDA, CDR2 SQIVND (reference sequence). This CDR3 contains 13 residues. CDR3 sequence reads: CASRVGNTGELFF. The CDR3 DNA sequence: TGTGCCAGTAGGGTTGGGAACACCGGGGAGCTGTTTTTT.

This chain connects TRBV19 to TRBJ2-5; 8 bases are a match to TRBD2. Germline-derived CDR1 and CDR2 are LNHDA and SQIVND (reference sequence). V lost 5 bases, J lost 5 bases, and 10 bases stayed unmatched. The CDR3 runs 15 residues. The DNA for the CDR3 is TGTGCCAGTAGTGAACCGGGACTAGTGGTCGAGACCCAGTACTTC. It codes for CASSEPGLVVETQYF.

Regarding this clone: The CDR3 carries no conserved terminal phenylalanine or tryptophan, so it likely arises from a read error. The DNA is omitted, as the CDR3 cannot be located on it reliably, and the CDR3 follows TCRdb's listing. V usage is TRBV10-3 and J usage is TRBJ2-7; the tabulated D call, TRBD1, remains unverified against the DNA. The CDR3 is 13 residues long, ends included. CDR1 and CDR2 (germline): ENHRY, SYGVKD. CDR3 residues: CAISAESGTGGSY.

This chain joins TRBV7-2 and TRBJ2-1; the match to TRBD2 covers 7 bases. Trimming took 2 bases from V and 12 from J; bases not matched to a gene: 13. Germline-derived CDR1 and CDR2 are SGHTA and FQGNSA. This CDR3 has 15 residues. The DNA of the CDR3 is TGTGCCAGCAGCTTAAAAGGCCTAGCGGCCTCAGGGCAGTTCTTC. Protein product: CASSLKGLAASGQFF. Complete variable domain (other parts from reference TRBV7-2 and TRBJ2-1): GAGVSQSPSNKVTEKGKDVELRCDPISGHTALYWYRQSLGQGLEFLIYFQGNSAPDKSGLPSDRFSAERTGGSVSTLTIQRTQQEDSAVYLCASSLKGLAASGQFFGPGTRLTVL.

The rearrangement links TRBV19 to TRBJ1-1; 9 positions agree with TRBD1. Germline V gene sequence: CDR1 LNHDA, CDR2 SQIVND (reference sequence). The ends lost 3 bases at V and 2 bases at J; junction bases unmatched: 16. CDR3 length: 19 amino acids. The CDR3 loop is CASSMEFFIGQGRNTEAFF. DNA for the CDR3: TGTGCCAGTAGTATGGAATTTTTTATCGGACAGGGGAGAAACACTGAAGCTTTCTTT.

The chain employs TRBV2 and TRBJ1-1; possibly TRBD1 for D (5 bases). CDR3 length equals 16 residues. The V gene's germline CDR1 is SNHLY and CDR2 FYNNEI. Deletions cut 4 bases from V and 0 bases from J, with 15 bases between. The CDR3 loop is CASSVERGHMNTEAFF. CDR3 DNA: TGTGCCAGCAGTGTGGAAAGGGGTCATATGAACACTGAAGCTTTCTTT.

This chain links TRBV19 with TRBJ1-6; D is uncertain. Trimming removed 6 bases at V and 7 bases at J, with 7 bases between. CDR3 length: 12 amino acids. Germline loops: CDR1 LNHDA, CDR2 SQIVND (reference sequence). The CDR3 reads CASSLGNSPLHF. Here the CDR3 DNA reads TGTGCCAGTAGCTTGGGGAATTCACCCCTCCACTTT.

This sequence joins TRBV4-2 and TRBJ2-1; D gene ambiguous. Germline CDR1 reads LGHNA; CDR2 reads YNFKEQ. The CDR3 runs 17 residues. V was pared by 3 bases and J by 0 bases, with 15 bases between. DNA for the CDR3: TGTGCCAGCAGCCAGGTAGGCAGCCCGAGCTCCTACAATGAGCAGTTCTTC. Residues: CASSQVGSPSSYNEQFF.

Only one count was recorded for this clone. The chain joins TRBV19 to TRBJ1-6; D is unresolved. The CDR3 contains 16 residues. Trimming removed 1 base at V and 6 bases at J, with 13 bases between. Germline V lookup: CDR1 LNHDA, CDR2 SQIVND (reference sequence). The CDR3 loop is CASSIGGRQLNSPLHF. CDR3 bases: TGTGCCAGTAGTATAGGGGGAAGGCAGCTTAATTCACCCCTCCACTTT.

The genes are TRBV11-2 and TRBJ2-1; D gene ambiguous. V was trimmed by 3 bases and J by 2 bases, leaving 11 bases between them. Germline V gene lookup returns CDR1 SGHAT and CDR2 FQNNGV. The CDR3 covers 15 residues. This chain's CDR3 is CASSFDGIAYNEQFF. CDR3 sequence (DNA): TGTGCCAGCAGCTTTGACGGAATTGCCTACAATGAGCAGTTCTTC. The variable domain in full, completed from reference TRBV11-2 and TRBJ2-1, reads EAGVAQSPRYKIIEKRQSVAFWCNPISGHATLYWYQQILGQGPKLLIQFQNNGVVDDSQLPKDRFSAERLKGVDSTLKIQPAKLEDSAVYLCASSFDGIAYNEQFFGPGTRLTVL.

The rearrangement links TRBV5-6 to TRBJ2-7, with D unclear. The CDR3 has 14 amino acids. Germline V lookup: CDR1 SGHDT, CDR2 YYEEEE. Trimming removed 0 bases at V and 1 base at J, with 8 bases between. Here the CDR3 DNA reads TGTGCCAGCAGCTTGGGGTCAACATCCTACGAGCAGTACTTC. This codes for CASSLGSTSYEQYF.

CDR3 region: CATSRAPEGSSNQPQHF. In DNA form, the CDR3 reads TGTGCCACCAGCAGAGCCCCAGAGGGTAGTAGCAATCAGCCCCAGCATTTT. The chain couples TRBV15 to TRBJ1-5; D is ambiguous. V was clipped by 1 base and J by 0 bases, with 13 bases between them. The germline V gene encodes CDR1 LNHNV and CDR2 YYDKDF (reference sequence). There are 17 residues in the CDR3.

The V gene is TRBV19, the J gene TRBJ2-5; 7 nucleotides line up with TRBD2. Germline V gives CDR1 LNHDA, CDR2 SQIVND (reference sequence). V shed 7 bases, J shed 1 base, and the junction held 6 bases outside the gene matches. CDR3 length equals 14 residues. The CDR3 loop is CASNLGGFQETQYF. DNA of the CDR3: TGTGCCAGTAACCTGGGAGGGTTCCAAGAGACCCAGTACTTC.

To note about this clone: Other DNA sequences of this sample code for an identical CDR3. The rearrangement joins TRBV19 to TRBJ2-7; perhaps TRBD1 as D (5 bases). Germline V gene lookup returns CDR1 LNHDA and CDR2 SQIVND (reference sequence). CDR3 length equals 12 residues. The V end lost 6 bases, the J end lost 1 base, and 7 bases lay between the germline ends. CDR3 sequence: CASSTGSYEQYF. Here the CDR3 DNA reads TGTGCCAGTAGCACAGGTTCCTACGAGCAGTACTTC.

The genes are TRBV7-9 and TRBJ1-5; maybe TRBD1 (5 bases). Per germline, CDR1 SEHNR and CDR2 FQNEAQ (reference sequence). Trimming took 1 base from V and 0 from J, leaving 19 bases between them. This CDR3 has 19 amino acids. CDR3 in amino acids: CASSLEAPAGPYSNQPQHF. CDR3 DNA: TGTGCCAGCAGCTTAGAGGCCCCGGCAGGGCCTTATAGCAATCAGCCCCAGCATTTT. Full variable domain (outside the CDR3, taken from reference TRBV7-9 and TRBJ1-5): DTGVSQNPRHKITKRGQNVTFRCDPISEHNRLYWYRQTLGQGPEFLTYFQNEAQLEKSRLLSDRFSAERPKGSFSTLEIQRTEQGDSAMYLCASSLEAPAGPYSNQPQHFGDGTRLSIL.

The rearrangement links TRBV6-5 to TRBJ1-5; tentatively, D is TRBD1 (6 bases). This CDR3 has 14 residues. Trimming removed 8 bases from V and 4 bases from J, with 15 bases in between. Germline assignment: CDR1 MNHEY and CDR2 SVGAGI. CDR3: CASGRDIINQPQHF. The DNA of the CDR3 is TGTGCCAGCGGCCGGGACATTATTAATCAGCCCCAGCATTTT.